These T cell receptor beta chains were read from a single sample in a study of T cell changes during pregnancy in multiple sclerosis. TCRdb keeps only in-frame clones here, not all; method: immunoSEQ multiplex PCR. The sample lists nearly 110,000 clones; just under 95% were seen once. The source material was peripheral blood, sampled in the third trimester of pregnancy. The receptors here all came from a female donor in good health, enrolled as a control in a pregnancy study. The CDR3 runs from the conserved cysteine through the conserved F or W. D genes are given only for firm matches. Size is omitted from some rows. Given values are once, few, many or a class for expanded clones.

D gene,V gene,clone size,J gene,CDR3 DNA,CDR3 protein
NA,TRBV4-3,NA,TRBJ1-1,TGCGCCAGCAGCCAAGGGACAGCCGACCTCGCTTTCTTT,CASSQGTADLAFF
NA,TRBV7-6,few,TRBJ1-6,TGTGCCAGCAGCCGACGGGGAGAAAATAATTCACCCCTCCACTTT,CASSRRGENNSPLHF
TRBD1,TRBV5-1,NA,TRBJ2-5,TGCGCCAGCAGCTTGACCGACAGGGTGGAAGAGACCCAGTACTTC,CASSLTDRVEETQYF
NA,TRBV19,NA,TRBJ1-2,TGTGCCAGTAGTAAACAGGTCGGCCCCTATGGCTACACCTTC,CASSKQVGPYGYTF
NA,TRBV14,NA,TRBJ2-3,TGTGCCAGCAGCCAAGATATAGGCGGATTATCCACAGATACGCAGTATTTT,CASSQDIGGLSTDTQYF
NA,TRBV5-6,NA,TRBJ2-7,TGTGCCAGCAGCATGGGGGACAAGACCTACGAGCAGTACTTC,CASSMGDKTYEQYF
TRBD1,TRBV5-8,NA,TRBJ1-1,TGTGCCAGCAGCTACCCACAGGGGGTGTTGGACACTGAAGCTTTCTTT,CASSYPQGVLDTEAFF
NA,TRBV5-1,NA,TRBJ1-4,TGCGCCAGCAGCTTGGCAGAGGTCTGGGGGGCTAATGAAAAACTGTTTTTT,CASSLAEVWGANEKLFF
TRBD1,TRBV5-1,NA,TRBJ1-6,TGCGCCAGCAGCTTCCGGGACAGGGGAAATAATTCACCCCTCCACTTT,CASSFRDRGNNSPLHF
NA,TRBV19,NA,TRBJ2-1,TGTGCCAGTACCCCCCAGGGGACCTCCTACAATGAGCAGTTCTTC,CASTPQGTSYNEQFF
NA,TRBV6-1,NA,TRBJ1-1,TGTGCCAGCAGTGGAAACACCAACACTGAAGCTTTCTTT,CASSGNTNTEAFF
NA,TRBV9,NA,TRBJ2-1,TGTGCCAGCAGCGTAGAAGGCAGGGGCTCGTACAATGAGCAGTTCTTC,CASSVEGRGSYNEQFF
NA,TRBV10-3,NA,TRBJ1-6,TGTGCCGGGGGAGGGGACGGCAATTCACCCCTCCACTTT,CAGGGDGNSPLHF
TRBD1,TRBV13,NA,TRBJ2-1,TGTGCCAGCAGCCACAGGGGGAGCCCCTACAATGAGCAGTTCTTC,CASSHRGSPYNEQFF
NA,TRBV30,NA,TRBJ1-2,TGTGCCTGGAGAGGATTACCAGGTAACGGCTACACCTTC,CAWRGLPGNGYTF
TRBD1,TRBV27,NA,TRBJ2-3,TGTGCCAGCGGGACCGGGACAGGGGGAAGCACAGATACGCAGTATTTT,CASGTGTGGSTDTQYF
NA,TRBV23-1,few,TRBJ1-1,TGCGCCAGCAGCCCCACAGGACCCGGGGAAGCTTTCTTT,CASSPTGPGEAFF
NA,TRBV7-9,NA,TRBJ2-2,TGTGCCAGCAGCTTAGTGATTTCAGCGTGGGAGACTACCGGGGAGCTGTTTTTT,CASSLVISAWETTGELFF
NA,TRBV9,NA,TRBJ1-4,TGTGCCAGCAGCGTAGGTACCAAGCAAAATGAAAAACTGTTTTTT,CASSVGTKQNEKLFF
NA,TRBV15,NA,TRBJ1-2,TGTGCCACCAGCAGAGATCCCCCCAGGGAGGGCTATGGCTACACCTTC,CATSRDPPREGYGYTF
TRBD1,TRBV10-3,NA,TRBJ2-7,TGTGCCATCAGTGGTTGGGACAGGGTCTACGAGCAGTACTTC,CAISGWDRVYEQYF
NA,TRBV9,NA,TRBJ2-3,TGTGCCAGCAGCGCGAGGGCTCACACAGATACGCAGTATTTT,CASSARAHTDTQYF
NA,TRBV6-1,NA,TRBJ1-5,TGTGCCACGTCGGCGGGGGAAAGCCAGCCCCAGCATTTT,CATSAGESQPQHF
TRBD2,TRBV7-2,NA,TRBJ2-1,TGTGCAGGTAGCGGGGGGTACAATGAGCAGTTCTTC,CAGSGGYNEQFF